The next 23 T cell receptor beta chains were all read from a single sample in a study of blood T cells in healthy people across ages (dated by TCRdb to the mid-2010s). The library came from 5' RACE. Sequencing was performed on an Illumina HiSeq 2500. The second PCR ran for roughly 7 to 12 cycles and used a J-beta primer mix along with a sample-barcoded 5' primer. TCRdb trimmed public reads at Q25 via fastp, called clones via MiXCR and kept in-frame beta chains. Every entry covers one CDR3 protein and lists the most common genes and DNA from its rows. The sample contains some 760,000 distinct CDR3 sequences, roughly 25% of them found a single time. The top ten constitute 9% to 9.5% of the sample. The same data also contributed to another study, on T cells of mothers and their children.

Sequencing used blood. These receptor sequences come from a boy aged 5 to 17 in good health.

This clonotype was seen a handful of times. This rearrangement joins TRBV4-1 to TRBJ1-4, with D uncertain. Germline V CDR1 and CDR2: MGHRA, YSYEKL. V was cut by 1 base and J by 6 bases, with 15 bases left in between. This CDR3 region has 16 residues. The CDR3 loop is CASSQGWGTRDEKLFF. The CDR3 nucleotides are TGCGCCAGCAGCCAAGGGTGGGGAACCCGGGATGAAAAACTGTTTTTT.

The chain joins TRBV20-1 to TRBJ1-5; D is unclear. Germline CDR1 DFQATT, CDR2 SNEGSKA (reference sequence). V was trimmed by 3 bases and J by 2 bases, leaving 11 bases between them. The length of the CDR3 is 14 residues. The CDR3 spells CSASERVGNQPQHF. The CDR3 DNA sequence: TGCAGTGCTAGTGAGAGGGTTGGCAATCAGCCCCAGCATTTT.

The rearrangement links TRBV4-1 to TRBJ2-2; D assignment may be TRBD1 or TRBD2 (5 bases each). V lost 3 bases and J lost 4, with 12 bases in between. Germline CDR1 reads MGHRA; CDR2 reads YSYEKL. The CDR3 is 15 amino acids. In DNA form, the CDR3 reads TGCGCCAGCAGCCAGTTGGGACCCATCACCGGGGAGCTGTTTTTT. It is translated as CASSQLGPITGELFF.

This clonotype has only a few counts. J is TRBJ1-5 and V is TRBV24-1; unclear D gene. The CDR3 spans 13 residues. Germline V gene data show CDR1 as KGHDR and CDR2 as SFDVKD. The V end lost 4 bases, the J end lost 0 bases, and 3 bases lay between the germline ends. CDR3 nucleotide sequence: TGTGCCACCAGTGAATATAGCAATCAGCCCCAGCATTTT. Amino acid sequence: CATSEYSNQPQHF.

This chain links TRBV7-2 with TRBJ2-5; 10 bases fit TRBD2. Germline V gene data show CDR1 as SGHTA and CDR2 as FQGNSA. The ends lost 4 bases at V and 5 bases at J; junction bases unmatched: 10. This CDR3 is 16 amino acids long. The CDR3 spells CASSSRVSGGRETQYF. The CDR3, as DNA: TGTGCCAGCAGCTCCCGGGTTAGCGGGGGGCGGGAGACCCAGTACTTC.

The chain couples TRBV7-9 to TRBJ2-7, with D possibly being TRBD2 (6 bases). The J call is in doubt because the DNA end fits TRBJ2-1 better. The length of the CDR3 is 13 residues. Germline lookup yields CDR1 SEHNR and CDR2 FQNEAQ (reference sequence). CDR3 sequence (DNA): TGTGCCAGCAGCTTAGTCCCGGACTACGAGCAGTTCTTC. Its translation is CASSLVPDYEQFF.

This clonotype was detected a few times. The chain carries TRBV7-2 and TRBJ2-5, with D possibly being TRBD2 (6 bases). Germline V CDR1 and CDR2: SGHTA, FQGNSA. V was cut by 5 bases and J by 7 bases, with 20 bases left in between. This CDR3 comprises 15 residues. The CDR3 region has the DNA TGTGCCAGCAGCCCCGGGACGGGGATGGAGGGGACCCAGTACTTC. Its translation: CASSPGTGMEGTQYF.

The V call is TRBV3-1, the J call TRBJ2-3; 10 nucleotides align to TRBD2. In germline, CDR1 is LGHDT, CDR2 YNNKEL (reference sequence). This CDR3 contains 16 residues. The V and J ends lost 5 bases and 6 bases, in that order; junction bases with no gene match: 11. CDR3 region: CASSKALAGVLDTQYF. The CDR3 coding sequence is TGTGCCAGCAGCAAGGCCCTAGCGGGAGTTTTGGATACGCAGTATTTT.

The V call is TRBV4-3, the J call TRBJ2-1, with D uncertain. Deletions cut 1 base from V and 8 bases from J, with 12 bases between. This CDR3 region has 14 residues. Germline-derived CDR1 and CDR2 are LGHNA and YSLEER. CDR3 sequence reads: CASSQGLGGDEQFF. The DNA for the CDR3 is TGCGCCAGCAGCCAAGGGCTAGGCGGCGATGAGCAGTTCTTC.

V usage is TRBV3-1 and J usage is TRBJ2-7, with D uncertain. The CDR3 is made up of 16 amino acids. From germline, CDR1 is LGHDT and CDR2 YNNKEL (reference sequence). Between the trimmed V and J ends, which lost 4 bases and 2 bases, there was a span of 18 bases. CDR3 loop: CASSRAHAASPYEQYF. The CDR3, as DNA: TGTGCCAGCAGCCGAGCCCACGCGGCGAGTCCCTACGAGCAGTACTTC.

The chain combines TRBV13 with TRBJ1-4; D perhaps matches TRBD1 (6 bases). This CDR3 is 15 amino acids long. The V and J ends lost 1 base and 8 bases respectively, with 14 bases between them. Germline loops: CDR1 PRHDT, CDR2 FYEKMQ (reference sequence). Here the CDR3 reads CASSLVRGQKEKLFF. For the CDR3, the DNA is TGTGCCAGCAGCTTAGTTCGAGGACAGAAAGAAAAACTGTTTTTT.

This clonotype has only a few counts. The CDR3 region is CASSRQASGVTDTQYF. The CDR3 DNA follows: TGTGCCAGCAGCCGCCAGGCTAGCGGAGTCACAGATACGCAGTATTTT. This chain uses TRBV6-5 with TRBJ2-3; 7 positions match TRBD2. Germline values: CDR1 MNHEY, CDR2 SVGAGI. Germline trimming cut 6 bases from V and 2 bases from J; bases unmatched to any gene: 11. CDR3 length: 16 amino acids.

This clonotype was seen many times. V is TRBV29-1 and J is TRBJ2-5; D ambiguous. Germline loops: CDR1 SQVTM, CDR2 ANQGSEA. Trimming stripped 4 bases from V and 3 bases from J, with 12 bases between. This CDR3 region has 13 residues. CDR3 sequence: CSVGRLLEETQYF. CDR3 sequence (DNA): TGCAGCGTTGGCAGACTGCTGGAAGAGACCCAGTACTTC.

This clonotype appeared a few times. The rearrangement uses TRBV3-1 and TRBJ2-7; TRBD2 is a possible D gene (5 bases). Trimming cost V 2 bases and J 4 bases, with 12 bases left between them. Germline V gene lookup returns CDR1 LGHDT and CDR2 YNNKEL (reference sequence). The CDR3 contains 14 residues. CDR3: CASSQCSDCYEQYF. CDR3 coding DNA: TGTGCCAGCAGCCAATGTAGCGACTGTTACGAGCAGTACTTC.

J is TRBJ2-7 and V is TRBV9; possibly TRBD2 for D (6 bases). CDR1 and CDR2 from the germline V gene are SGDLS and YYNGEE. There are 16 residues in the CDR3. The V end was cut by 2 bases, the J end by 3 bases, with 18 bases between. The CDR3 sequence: CASSVGSQPGVYEQYF. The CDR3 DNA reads TGTGCCAGCAGCGTTGGGAGCCAACCGGGAGTCTACGAGCAGTACTTC.

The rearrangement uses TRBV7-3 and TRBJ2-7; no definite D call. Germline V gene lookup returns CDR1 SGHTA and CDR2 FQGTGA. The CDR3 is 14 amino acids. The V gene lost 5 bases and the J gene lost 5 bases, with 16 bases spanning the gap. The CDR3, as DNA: TGTGCCAGCAGCCCAACGGGTGGGGTCGACGAGCAGTACTTC. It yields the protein CASSPTGGVDEQYF.

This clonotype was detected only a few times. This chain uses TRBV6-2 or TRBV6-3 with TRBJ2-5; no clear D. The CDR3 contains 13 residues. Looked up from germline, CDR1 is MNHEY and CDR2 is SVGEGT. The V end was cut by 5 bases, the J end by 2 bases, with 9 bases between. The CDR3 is CASSIQRQETQYF. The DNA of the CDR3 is TGTGCCAGCAGTATTCAGAGACAAGAGACCCAGTACTTC.

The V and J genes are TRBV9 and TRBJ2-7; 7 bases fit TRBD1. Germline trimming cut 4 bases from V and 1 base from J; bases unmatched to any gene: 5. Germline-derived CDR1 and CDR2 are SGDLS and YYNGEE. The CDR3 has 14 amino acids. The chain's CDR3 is CASSPQGESYEQYF. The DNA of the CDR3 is TGTGCCAGCAGCCCTCAGGGGGAATCCTACGAGCAGTACTTC. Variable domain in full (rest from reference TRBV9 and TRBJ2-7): DSGVTQTPKHLITATGQRVTLRCSPRSGDLSVYWYQQSLDQGLQFLIQYYNGEERAKGNILERFSAQQFPDLHSELNLSSLELGDSALYFCASSPQGESYEQYFGPGTRLTVT.

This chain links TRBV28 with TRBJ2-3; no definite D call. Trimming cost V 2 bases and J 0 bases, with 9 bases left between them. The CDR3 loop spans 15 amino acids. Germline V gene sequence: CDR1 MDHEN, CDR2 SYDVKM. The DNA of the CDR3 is TGTGCCAGCAGTTTAACCGTCCCTAGCACAGATACGCAGTATTTT. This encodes CASSLTVPSTDTQYF.

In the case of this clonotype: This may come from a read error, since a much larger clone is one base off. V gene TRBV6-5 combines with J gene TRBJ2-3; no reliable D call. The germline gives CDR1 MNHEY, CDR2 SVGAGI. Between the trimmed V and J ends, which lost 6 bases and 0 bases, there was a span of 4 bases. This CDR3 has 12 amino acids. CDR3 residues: CASRDSTDTQYF. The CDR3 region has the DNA TGTGCCAGCAGGGACAGCACAGATACGCAGTATTTT.

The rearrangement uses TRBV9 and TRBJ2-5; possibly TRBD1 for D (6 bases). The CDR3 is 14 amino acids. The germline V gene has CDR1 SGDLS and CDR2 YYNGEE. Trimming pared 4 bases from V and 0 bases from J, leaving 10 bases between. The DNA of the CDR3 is TGTGCCAGCAGCACACAGGGATACCAAGAGACCCAGTACTTC. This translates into CASSTQGYQETQYF.

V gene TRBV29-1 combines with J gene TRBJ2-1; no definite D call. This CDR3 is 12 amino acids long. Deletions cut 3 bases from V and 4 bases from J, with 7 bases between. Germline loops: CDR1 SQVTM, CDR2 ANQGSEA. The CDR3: CSVEFRYNEQFF. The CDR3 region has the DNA TGCAGCGTTGAGTTCCGGTACAATGAGCAGTTCTTC.

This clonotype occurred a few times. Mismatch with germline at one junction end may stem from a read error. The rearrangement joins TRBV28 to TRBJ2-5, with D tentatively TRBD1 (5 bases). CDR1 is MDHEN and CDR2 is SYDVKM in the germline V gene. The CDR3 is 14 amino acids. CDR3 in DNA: TGTGCCAGCAGTCCCCTGCGCGACAGCCCGTATGTTGACTTC. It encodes CASSPLRDSPYVDF.